What follows are 24 T cell receptor beta chains derived from one specimen sequenced in a study of CD8 T cells in Susac syndrome. Random-hexamer reverse transcription was applied to about 0.5 to 1 ug RNA. TCRdb reprocessed the immunoSEQ multiplex PCR reads via MiXCR and lists one record per CDR3 protein. The table lists 130,000 to 150,000 distinct CDR3 sequences, approximately 94% of them singletons. Input material: CD4+ T cells from PBMCs. The receptors stem from a human donor in good health.

There are a few counts of this clonotype. The rearrangement joins TRBV29-1 to TRBJ2-7; 8 bases fit TRBD1. Germline V gene data show CDR1 as SQVTM and CDR2 as ANQGSEA. V was pared by 5 bases and J by 0 bases, with 3 bases of the junction left unmatched. This CDR3 has 13 residues. As DNA, the CDR3 is TGCAGCGTTAGACAGGGGCACTCCTACGAGCAGTACTTC. It encodes CSVRQGHSYEQYF.

CDR3 residues: CASSSRGLNQPQHF. CDR3 nucleotide sequence: TGTGCCAGCAGCAGCAGGGGGCTCAATCAGCCCCAGCATTTT. The chain combines TRBV13 with TRBJ1-5; 8 bases agree with TRBD1. CDR3 size: 14 residues. J gave up 3 bases and V 5 bases, and 3 bases lay outside the gene matches. Germline lookup yields CDR1 PRHDT and CDR2 FYEKMQ (reference sequence).

The chain employs TRBV27 and TRBJ2-3; the D is unclear. CDR1 and CDR2 from the germline V gene are MNHEY and SMNVEV (reference sequence). V was trimmed by 6 bases and J by 2 bases, leaving 12 bases between them. CDR3 length equals 14 residues. The CDR3 here is CASRALQSTDTQYF. CDR3 bases: TGTGCCAGCAGGGCCCTTCAATCCACAGATACGCAGTATTTT.

V is TRBV7-2 and J is TRBJ1-3; tentative D call: TRBD1 (6 bases). V was trimmed by 1 base and J by 4 bases, leaving 20 bases between them. This CDR3 is built from 18 residues. CDR1 is SGHTA, CDR2 FQGNSA, per germline. The CDR3 region has the DNA TGTGCCAGCAGCTTAGTGAGCAGCACAGGGACGGCGGGAAACACCATATATTTT. Its protein is CASSLVSSTGTAGNTIYF.

The V and J genes are TRBV20-1 and TRBJ2-1; D ambiguous. The germline gives CDR1 DFQATT, CDR2 SNEGSKA (reference sequence). V was pared by 0 bases and J by 8 bases, with 11 bases between. This CDR3 contains 13 residues. CDR3 residues: CSARDDRRDEQFF. Written as DNA, the CDR3 is TGCAGTGCTAGAGATGACCGTAGGGATGAGCAGTTCTTC.

This chain uses TRBV2 with TRBJ2-3; D not certain. Germline CDR1 reads SNHLY; CDR2 reads FYNNEI. CDR3 length equals 16 residues. The V gene lost 11 bases and the J gene lost 0 bases, with 21 bases spanning the gap. For the CDR3, the DNA is TGTGCCTCGAGAGGAGCGACGATCTCTAGCACAGATACGCAGTATTTT. Translation gives CASRGATISSTDTQYF.

The rearrangement links TRBV7-3 to TRBJ2-2; 8 bases align to TRBD1. The CDR3 covers 14 residues. Losses at the gene ends were 3 bases for V and 6 bases for J; bases not matched to a gene: 3. Germline lookup yields CDR1 SGHTA and CDR2 FQGTGA. The CDR3 DNA sequence: TGTGCCAGCAGCTTTACAGGGGGTCCCGGGGAGCTGTTTTTT. Translating gives CASSFTGGPGELFF.

CDR3 in DNA: TGCAGTGCTAGGAGGGCAGGGATCAACTATGGCTACACCTTC. Its translation is CSARRAGINYGYTF. V and J are TRBV20-1 and TRBJ1-2; possible D gene TRBD1, 5 bases. CDR1 is DFQATT and CDR2 is SNEGSKA in the germline V gene (reference sequence). The V and J ends lost 3 bases and 2 bases respectively, with 13 bases between them. The CDR3 is 14 residues long.

V is TRBV11-2 and J is TRBJ2-3; 9 bases fit TRBD1. CDR3 length equals 16 residues. The J segment lost 3 bases and the V segment lost 4 bases, leaving 8 bases of the junction unmatched. Germline V gene data show CDR1 as SGHAT and CDR2 as FQNNGV. This chain's CDR3 is CASSSTRDRVTDTQYF. CDR3 bases: TGTGCCAGCAGCTCCACCCGGGACAGGGTGACAGATACGCAGTATTTT.

The chain joins TRBV5-1 to TRBJ2-7; 9 nucleotides line up with TRBD1. This CDR3 region has 14 residues. CDR1 SGHRS and CDR2 YFSETQ come from the germline V gene. V was clipped by 6 bases and J by 2 bases; unmatched bases: 6. In nucleotides, the CDR3 is TGCGCCAGCAAGGACAGGGGCAACCCCTACGAGCAGTACTTC. It is translated as CASKDRGNPYEQYF.

The rearrangement joins TRBV30 to TRBJ2-1; D not certain. Trimming stripped 3 bases from V and 3 bases from J, with 6 bases between. This CDR3 has 12 amino acids. Germline-derived CDR1 and CDR2 are GTSNPN and SVGIG (reference sequence). CDR3 DNA sequence: TGTGCCTGGAGCCCTAACTACAATGAGCAGTTCTTC. Its protein is CAWSPNYNEQFF. The full variable domain, completed using reference TRBV30 and TRBJ2-1, is SQTIHQWPATLVQPVGSPLSLECTVEGTSNPNLYWYRQAAGRGLQLLFYSVGIGQISSEVPQNLSASRPQDRQFILSSKKLLLSDSGFYLCAWSPNYNEQFFGPGTRLTVL.

The V and J genes are TRBV20-1 and TRBJ2-7; 13 nucleotides line up with TRBD2. V was pared by 3 bases and J by 2 bases, with 7 bases of the junction left unmatched. Germline loops: CDR1 DFQATT, CDR2 SNEGSKA (reference sequence). The CDR3 loop spans 16 amino acids. The CDR3 DNA is TGCAGTGCTAGGGGGACTAGCGGGAAGGGGACCTACGAGCAGTACTTC. Translating it yields CSARGTSGKGTYEQYF.

V and J are TRBV4-1 and TRBJ2-1; 7 positions agree with TRBD2. The length of the CDR3 is 16 residues. Germline V gene sequence: CDR1 MGHRA, CDR2 YSYEKL. V shed 1 base and J 0 bases; nucleotides not matched to a gene: 3. This CDR3 reads CASSQVAGSSYNEQFF. CDR3 bases: TGCGCCAGCAGCCAAGTAGCGGGCAGCTCCTACAATGAGCAGTTCTTC.

The chain recombines TRBV18 with TRBJ2-3; perhaps TRBD2 as D (6 bases). The length of the CDR3 is 15 residues. Trimming pared 1 base from V and 1 base from J, leaving 9 bases between. CDR1 KGHSH and CDR2 LQKENI come from the germline V gene. The CDR3, as DNA: TGTGCCAGCTCACCACAGGCGGGACGCACAGATACGCAGTATTTT. Translated, it gives CASSPQAGRTDTQYF.

The genes are TRBV2 and TRBJ2-1, with 8 bases aligning to TRBD2. V lost 6 bases, J lost 6 bases, and 13 bases stayed unmatched. This CDR3 has 16 residues. The germline V gene encodes CDR1 SNHLY and CDR2 FYNNEI. The CDR3: CASRTSRSGRPNEQFF. The CDR3 DNA is TGTGCCAGCAGAACCTCCAGGAGCGGGAGACCCAATGAGCAGTTCTTC.

J is TRBJ1-2 and V is TRBV10-2; D not certain. The CDR3 spans 15 residues. Germline V lookup: CDR1 WSHSY, CDR2 SAAADI. The V gene lost 3 bases and the J gene lost 2 bases, with 13 bases spanning the gap. The chain's CDR3 is CASSEWVALNYGYTF. The DNA of the CDR3 is TGCGCCAGCAGTGAATGGGTAGCGCTCAACTATGGCTACACCTTC.

This chain links TRBV20-1 with TRBJ2-7, with D possibly being TRBD1 (6 bases). This CDR3 is 12 amino acids long. The V gene lost 5 bases and the J gene lost 3 bases, with 11 bases spanning the gap. From germline, CDR1 is DFQATT and CDR2 SNEGSKA (reference sequence). The CDR3 is CSALGQNYEQYF. In DNA, the CDR3 is TGCAGTGCTTTAGGACAGAACTACGAGCAGTACTTC.

To note about this clonotype: An end of the junction differs from the germline gene, which may be a read error. The chain recombines TRBV5-1 with TRBJ2-6, with 8 bases lining up with TRBD2. There are 17 residues in the CDR3. Germline CDR1 reads SGHRS; CDR2 reads YFSETQ. The CDR3 sequence is CAGSERERGSGANVLTF. The CDR3 DNA follows: TGCGCCGGCAGCGAGCGGGAGAGAGGCTCTGGGGCCAACGTCCTGACTTTC.

The rearrangement joins TRBV20-1 to TRBJ2-7; the match to TRBD1 covers 9 bases. This CDR3 is 12 amino acids long. Germline V CDR1 and CDR2: DFQATT, SNEGSKA (reference sequence). The V gene end was trimmed by 3 bases and the J gene end by 5 bases; junction bases not matched to a gene: 2. CDR3 DNA sequence: TGCAGTGCTAGTCACAGGGGGCACGAGCAGTACTTC. Its protein product is CSASHRGHEQYF.

The rearrangement joins TRBV20-1 to TRBJ1-5; 8 positions agree with TRBD1. The CDR3 has 15 residues. The junction had 3 bases not matched to a gene; V was cut back by 0 bases and J by 2 bases. Germline V gene lookup returns CDR1 DFQATT and CDR2 SNEGSKA (reference sequence). CDR3 bases: TGCAGTGCTAGAGATCCGACAGGGGGCAATCAGCCCCAGCATTTT. Protein product: CSARDPTGGNQPQHF.

The gene calls are TRBV29-1 and TRBJ2-5; no reliable D call. Trimming stripped 3 bases from V and 13 bases from J, with 6 bases between. The CDR3 sequence is 8 residues long. Germline V gene sequence: CDR1 SQVTM, CDR2 ANQGSEA. Here the CDR3 DNA reads TGCAGCGTTGACCCTAGGTACTTC. It codes for CSVDPRYF.

The chain is built from TRBV24-1 and TRBJ2-7; TRBD1 or TRBD2 may be the D gene (5 bases each). Germline loops: CDR1 KGHDR, CDR2 SFDVKD. The CDR3 runs to 14 residues. Trimming removed 7 bases at V and 3 bases at J, with 15 bases between. CDR3 DNA sequence: TGTGCCACCAGACGGGACGTCATTAGCTACGAGCAGTACTTC. It yields the protein CATRRDVISYEQYF.

The chain links TRBV3-1 to TRBJ2-7; 8 nucleotides agree with TRBD2. The V gene's germline CDR1 is LGHDT and CDR2 YNNKEL (reference sequence). The V segment lost 1 base and the J segment 3 bases; nucleotides outside the gene matches: 2. CDR3 length: 14 amino acids. The CDR3 DNA follows: TGTGCCAGCAGCCAAGCGGGGGGGAACTACGAGCAGTACTTC. Translation: CASSQAGGNYEQYF.

In its sample, this clonotype was seen once. The chain is built from TRBV7-9 and TRBJ2-7; D is ambiguous. This CDR3 region has 13 residues. The V gene lost 8 bases and the J gene lost 3 bases, with 14 bases spanning the gap. Germline CDR1 SEHNR, CDR2 FQNEAQ (reference sequence). The CDR3 is CASGPLGGYEQYF. The CDR3 bases are TGTGCCAGCGGACCTTTAGGCGGCTACGAGCAGTACTTC.